This T cell receptor beta chain comes out of a study of blood T cells in healthy people across ages. It was with a sample-barcoded 5' primer and a J-beta primer mix that a second PCR of roughly 6 to 12 cycles was run. A template-switch adaptor containing 12 random nucleotides labeled each cDNA molecule. TCRdb analysed the 5' RACE reads with MiXCR anew, one entry per CDR3 protein. The table includes 1.5 million to 2 million distinct CDR3 sequences, approximately 30% detected once. Germline V gene lookup returns CDR1 MDHEN and CDR2 SYDVKM. This CDR3 region has 12 residues. V gave up 3 bases and J gave up 11 bases, with 13 bases separating them.

V is TRBV28 and J is TRBJ1-1; no definite D call. The receptor was isolated from a woman in her twenties or thirties in good health. Sequenced sample: blood. The CDR3, as DNA: TGTGCCAGCAGTTTGAACGGAGGGCAGGCTTTCTTT. Translated: CASSLNGGQAFF.